A single sample is the source of the 22 T cell receptor beta chains below, sequenced in a study of T cell responses to AZD1222 COVID-19 vaccine. Sequencing used immunoSEQ multiplex PCR; TCRdb keeps in-frame clones, though not all of them. The profile covers roughly 150,000 clones, with roughly 94% appearing a single time and approximately 4.6% taken by the ten largest. The sample here was peripheral blood, taken 28 days after the second AZD1222 dose. All receptors derive from an adult who received the AZD1222 COVID-19 vaccine.

The chain combines TRBV2 with TRBJ2-7, with D possibly called TRBD1 or TRBD2 (5 bases each). This CDR3 has 15 amino acids. Germline CDR1 is SNHLY and CDR2 is FYNNEI. Trimming removed 4 bases from V and 1 base from J, with 14 bases in between. CDR3 sequence reads: CASSALGTGSYEQYF. The DNA for the CDR3 is TGTGCCAGCAGTGCTTTAGGGACGGGGTCCTACGAGCAGTACTTC.

The CDR3 protein is CASSYSYWGDTF. The CDR3 nucleotides read TGTGCCAGCAGTTACTCGTACTGGGGCGACACCTTC. The chain links TRBV6-6 to TRBJ1-2; tentatively, D is TRBD1 (5 bases). The CDR3 extends over 12 amino acids. The germline gives CDR1 MNHNY, CDR2 SVGAGI (reference sequence). V shed 0 bases and J shed 12 bases, with 11 bases lying between them.

The chain is built from TRBV5-1 and TRBJ2-6; D ambiguous. The CDR3 is made up of 14 amino acids. CDR1 and CDR2 (germline): SGHRS, YFSETQ. The V end lost 4 bases, the J end lost 7 bases, and 12 bases lay between the germline ends. CDR3 sequence: CASSPASRANVLTF. In DNA form, the CDR3 reads TGCGCCAGCAGCCCCGCTTCCCGAGCCAACGTCCTGACTTTC.

The chain couples TRBV7-2 to TRBJ1-2; D ambiguous. The V end lost 1 base, the J end lost 3 bases, and 9 bases lay between the germline ends. The CDR3 totals 14 residues. Looked up from germline, CDR1 is SGHTA and CDR2 is FQGNSA. The chain's CDR3 is CASSLGYRDYGYTF. In nucleotides, the CDR3 is TGTGCCAGCAGCTTAGGGTACCGAGACTATGGCTACACCTTC. Variable domain in full (rest from reference TRBV7-2 and TRBJ1-2): GAGVSQSPSNKVTEKGKDVELRCDPISGHTALYWYRQSLGQGLEFLIYFQGNSAPDKSGLPSDRFSAERTGGSVSTLTIQRTQQEDSAVYLCASSLGYRDYGYTFGSGTRLTVV.

This rearrangement joins TRBV18 to TRBJ2-1; D is ambiguous. This CDR3 region has 16 residues. With 6 bases removed from V and 8 bases from J, the gap between germline ends came to 23 bases. Germline values: CDR1 KGHSH, CDR2 LQKENI. CDR3 amino acids: CASSRVLGRSSDEQFF. The DNA of the CDR3 is TGTGCCAGCTCTCGCGTCCTAGGCCGAAGTTCCGATGAGCAGTTCTTC.

The rearrangement joins TRBV3-1 (or the pseudogene TRBV3-2) to TRBJ2-1, with D perhaps TRBD2 (6 bases). The CDR3 is 15 amino acids. The V end was cut by 4 bases, the J end by 4 bases, with 14 bases between. Germline V gene data show CDR1 as LGHDT and CDR2 as YNNKEL (reference sequence). CDR3 sequence: CASSRWEDQYNEQFF. CDR3 DNA sequence: TGTGCCAGCAGCCGGTGGGAGGACCAATACAATGAGCAGTTCTTC.

This chain joins TRBV18 and TRBJ2-5, with D uncertain. Per the germline V gene, CDR1 is KGHSH and CDR2 is LQKENI. V was clipped by 4 bases and J by 3 bases, with 9 bases between them. The CDR3 has 13 amino acids. In DNA form, the CDR3 reads TGTGCCAGCTCACGCTCCACAGAAGAGACCCAGTACTTC. The encoded protein is CASSRSTEETQYF. Complete variable domain (other parts from reference TRBV18 and TRBJ2-5): NAGVMQNPRHLVRRRGQEARLRCSPMKGHSHVYWYRQLPEEGLKFMVYLQKENIIDESGMPKERFSAEFPKEGPSILRIQQVVRGDSAAYFCASSRSTEETQYFGPGTRLLVL.

J is TRBJ1-2 and V is TRBV6-5; D remains unclear. The CDR3 loop spans 13 amino acids. V lost 7 bases and J 8 bases, leaving 17 bases between the germline ends. Germline V gene sequence: CDR1 MNHEY, CDR2 SVGAGI. CDR3 bases: TGTGCCAGCACCAATAGGCTCCCTTCCGGCTACACCTTC. Its translation is CASTNRLPSGYTF.

Comment on this clone: The junction departs from the called germline gene at one end, perhaps through a read error. V gene TRBV6-5 combines with J gene TRBJ1-5, with D possibly being TRBD1 (5 bases). Per the germline V gene, CDR1 is MNHEY and CDR2 is SVGAGI. This CDR3 has 11 residues. The CDR3 region is CASSSRVRGDF. The CDR3 DNA reads as TGTGCCAGCAGTTCCCGTGTGCGGGGGGATTTT.

On this clone itself: The same CDR3 also results from other DNA sequences found in this sample. CDR3 nucleotide sequence: TGTGCCAGCAGTTTGGGGGGGTCCTATGGCTACACCTTC. It encodes CASSLGGSYGYTF. This chain links TRBV28 with TRBJ1-2; D may be TRBD1 (5 bases). The germline V gene has CDR1 MDHEN and CDR2 SYDVKM. This CDR3 region has 13 residues. The germline V and J ends were trimmed by 3 bases and 4 bases, with 9 bases remaining between them.

The chain links TRBV4-2 to TRBJ2-3, with D possibly TRBD2 on 5 matching bases. Trimming removed 5 bases at V and 7 bases at J, with 22 bases between. Germline V gene data show CDR1 as LGHNA and CDR2 as YNFKEQ. The CDR3 spans 16 residues. The CDR3 spells CASSSWFGSDQNTQYF. The CDR3 region has the DNA TGTGCCAGCAGCAGCTGGTTTGGTAGCGATCAGAATACGCAGTATTTT.

This chain connects TRBV2 to TRBJ2-3, with D possibly called TRBD1 or TRBD2 (5 bases each). With 7 bases removed from V and 0 bases from J, the gap between germline ends came to 11 bases. The CDR3 consists of 14 residues. Germline V CDR1 and CDR2: SNHLY, FYNNEI. CDR3 amino acids: CASKTGRSTDTQYF. In DNA form, the CDR3 reads TGTGCCAGCAAGACGGGACGTAGCACAGATACGCAGTATTTT.

This clone came up once. The genes are TRBV30 and TRBJ1-5; TRBD1 matches 8 bases. Germline values: CDR1 GTSNPN, CDR2 SVGIG (reference sequence). J lost 2 bases, V lost 0 bases, and 0 bases had no gene match. This CDR3 region has 14 residues. CDR3 sequence reads: CAWSVTGGNQPQHF. The CDR3 bases are TGTGCCTGGAGTGTGACAGGGGGCAATCAGCCCCAGCATTTT.

The genes are TRBV6-1 and TRBJ2-3, with D tentatively TRBD2 (5 bases). Germline V lookup: CDR1 MNHNS, CDR2 SASEGT. The V gene lost 11 bases and the J gene lost 6 bases, with 18 bases spanning the gap. The CDR3 totals 13 residues. The DNA for the CDR3 is TGTGCCTCCAAAAGGGAGTTGGCGGATACGCAGTATTTT. The encoded protein is CASKRELADTQYF.

The chain joins TRBV2 to TRBJ2-3, with a weak D call TRBD2 (6 bases). This CDR3 region has 14 residues. Germline V gene data show CDR1 as SNHLY and CDR2 as FYNNEI. The V and J ends lost 5 bases and 0 bases respectively, with 9 bases between them. CDR3 sequence (DNA): TGTGCCAGCAGTACCGGGACTAGCACAGATACGCAGTATTTT. As protein: CASSTGTSTDTQYF. Looking up the rest from reference TRBV2 and TRBJ2-3 gives the full variable domain: EPEVTQTPSHQVTQMGQEVILRCVPISNHLYFYWYRQILGQKVEFLVSFYNNEISEKSEIFDDQFSVERPDGSNFTLKIRSTKLEDSAMYFCASSTGTSTDTQYFGPGTRLTVL.

V and J are TRBV18 and TRBJ2-6, with D unclear. The germline V and J ends were trimmed by 3 bases and 0 bases, with 6 bases remaining between them. CDR1 and CDR2 (germline): KGHSH, LQKENI. The CDR3 runs 15 residues. This chain's CDR3 is CASSPDGSGANVLTF. Here the CDR3 DNA reads TGTGCCAGCTCACCGGATGGCTCTGGGGCCAACGTCCTGACTTTC.

The chain is built from TRBV15 and TRBJ2-2, with 14 bases lining up with TRBD2. CDR3 size: 19 residues. Germline CDR1 and CDR2: LNHNV and YYDKDF (reference sequence). V was clipped by 5 bases and J by 6 bases; unmatched bases: 14. The CDR3 is CATSPLKGLAGEAAGELFF. The CDR3 DNA reads as TGTGCCACCAGCCCTCTCAAGGGACTAGCGGGAGAGGCCGCCGGGGAGCTGTTTTTT.

This chain joins TRBV27 and TRBJ1-1; 9 bases agree with TRBD1. This CDR3 is 14 amino acids long. Trimming removed 4 bases from V and 4 bases from J; junction bases left unmatched: 4. The germline V gene has CDR1 MNHEY and CDR2 SMNVEV (reference sequence). CDR3 region: CASSWRQGGTEAFF. The CDR3 nucleotides read TGTGCCAGCAGTTGGAGACAGGGGGGCACTGAAGCTTTCTTT.

The CDR3 region has the DNA TGTGCCAGCAGTTCCCCAGGACGGTTGAACACTGAAGCTTTCTTT. Protein sequence: CASSSPGRLNTEAFF. The chain has TRBV28 and TRBJ1-1; D is unclear. V was pared by 4 bases and J by 0 bases, with 12 bases between. The CDR3 totals 15 residues. Germline V gene data show CDR1 as MDHEN and CDR2 as SYDVKM.

The rearrangement links TRBV7-9 to TRBJ2-6; D call uncertain. Trimming cost V 5 bases and J 4 bases, with 15 bases left between them. The CDR3 consists of 16 residues. Germline assignment: CDR1 SEHNR and CDR2 FQNEAQ (reference sequence). The CDR3 DNA reads as TGTGCCAGCAGCCCGCGCCCCGGGTGGGGGGCCAACGTCCTGACTTTC. Protein: CASSPRPGWGANVLTF.

This chain uses TRBV9 with TRBJ2-3; D is possibly TRBD2 (5 bases). V lost 0 bases, J lost 3 bases, and 17 bases lay in between. This CDR3 has 17 residues. Germline V gene sequence: CDR1 SGDLS, CDR2 YYNGEE. The CDR3 sequence is CASSVAAVGNPTDTQYF. CDR3 coding DNA: TGTGCCAGCAGCGTAGCAGCCGTCGGGAACCCTACAGATACGCAGTATTTT.

V gene TRBV28 combines with J gene TRBJ2-1; 9 bases are a match to TRBD2. The CDR3 extends over 13 amino acids. Germline V gene data show CDR1 as MDHEN and CDR2 as SYDVKM. V lost 5 bases, J lost 10 bases, and 6 bases stayed unmatched. The CDR3 here is CASSTGTSREQFF. As DNA, the CDR3 is TGTGCCAGCAGTACCGGGACTAGCAGAGAGCAGTTCTTC.